The TCR beta chain under discussion was sequenced for a study of blood T cells in healthy people across ages. Overall study context: Template switching captured about one barcoded beta molecule per two T cells.

This CDR3 is 16 amino acids long. J was trimmed by 0 bases and V by 7 bases; bases with no gene match: 9. Germline CDR1 and CDR2: LNHDA and SQIVND (reference sequence). Primed by a sample-barcoded 5' primer and a J-beta primer mix, a second PCR proceeded for roughly 6 to 12 cycles. One entry per CDR3 protein, called by TCRdb with MiXCR from the 5' RACE reads. The sample includes approximately 850,000 distinct CDR3 sequences, around 45% of them seen just once. Material: blood. V usage is TRBV19 and J usage is TRBJ1-1; 9 bases are a match to TRBD1. The source of this sequence is a man aged 60-69 years in good health. CDR3 sequence: CASIARDRAMNTEAFF. CDR3 nucleotides: TGTGCCAGTATTGCAAGGGACAGGGCCATGAACACTGAAGCTTTCTTT.